The next 30 T cell receptor beta chains were all read from a single sample in a study of T-cell memory formation after mild COVID-19 (dated by TCRdb to the early 2020s). Library preparation employed 5' RACE. Sequenced using an Illumina NovaSeq 6000. The raw public data were reprocessed by TCRdb itself: fastp quality trimming at Q25, MiXCR clonotype calling, in-frame beta chains only. Rows are combined by CDR3 protein, so each entry shows the most common genes and DNA. The sample profile shows tens of thousands of distinct CDR3 sequences; over 13% of them were found once. Approximately 39% of the sample lies in the top ten. Sequenced material: PBMCs or a T cell subset sorted from them (not recorded which). These receptors were taken from a man between 18 and 35 years old who had mild COVID-19 (a few samples of this study predate the infection). The sample titles of this study are shuffled in the database, so cell type and time point are left out; the donor was told from shared clones.

There are a few counts of this clonotype. This chain uses TRBV2 with TRBJ2-5; D is perhaps TRBD2 (6 bases). The CDR3 runs to 15 residues. The germline CDR1 and CDR2 sequences are SNHLY and FYNNEI. V dropped 1 base and J dropped 2 bases, with 11 bases sitting between them. CDR3 amino acids: CASSEGVSGQETQYF. CDR3 DNA: TGTGCCAGCAGTGAAGGTGTTAGCGGACAAGAGACCCAGTACTTC.

This clonotype was counted many times. The J gene is TRBJ1-1, the V gene TRBV12-3 or TRBV12-4; D may be TRBD1 (5 bases). The CDR3 extends over 14 amino acids. V was cut by 5 bases and J by 4 bases, with 14 bases left in between. The CDR3 DNA follows: TGTGCCAGCAGTCGGGGACCGGGTAGCACTGAAGCTTTCTTT. Its protein is CASSRGPGSTEAFF.

In this sample, this clonotype turned up a few times. CDR3 nucleotide sequence: TGTGCCAGCAGCTTAGAGGTCTCATTTGGCTACACCTTC. Protein product: CASSLEVSFGYTF. The chain is built from TRBV7-2 and TRBJ1-2; D ambiguous. The V gene's germline CDR1 is SGHTA and CDR2 FQGNSA. This CDR3 contains 13 residues. Between the trimmed V and J ends, which lost 1 base and 7 bases, there was a span of 10 bases.

The CDR3 DNA follows: TGTGCCAGCATAGGGCAGGGTCACGGGGAGCTGTTTTTT. As protein: CASIGQGHGELFF. The genes are TRBV28 and TRBJ2-2; a possible D gene is TRBD1 (5 bases). V lost 7 bases and J lost 7, with 13 bases in between. This CDR3 is 13 amino acids long. The germline V gene encodes CDR1 MDHEN and CDR2 SYDVKM.

In this sample, this clonotype turned up many times. The rearrangement links TRBV6-5 to TRBJ2-5; TRBD2 aligns across 11 bases. The V segment lost 5 bases and the J segment 1 base; nucleotides outside the gene matches: 6. Per germline, CDR1 MNHEY and CDR2 SVGAGI. The CDR3 runs 16 residues. CDR3 in DNA: TGTGCCAGCAGTCCAGCGGGACTAGCGGTCCAAGAGACCCAGTACTTC. Translated: CASSPAGLAVQETQYF.

This clonotype occurred a few times. This chain links TRBV4-3 with TRBJ2-7; 7 bases match TRBD2. V gave up 3 bases and J gave up 6 bases; unmatched junction bases: 14. Germline values: CDR1 LGHNA, CDR2 YSLEER. The CDR3 runs 16 residues. CDR3 DNA: TGCGCCAGCAGCCACGGGTTCTGGGGGGAGGGGCTCGAGCAGTACTTC. Translated: CASSHGFWGEGLEQYF.

This clonotype was seen a few times. CDR3 nucleotides: TGTGCCAGCAGCCAAGTTTTCGTCTTAGCGGGCTACAATGAGCAGTTCTTC. Its translation: CASSQVFVLAGYNEQFF. V and J are TRBV14 and TRBJ2-1; 7 nucleotides agree with TRBD2. The CDR3 runs to 17 residues. CDR1 and CDR2 from the germline V gene are SGHDN and FVKESK. J lost 3 bases, V lost 1 base, and 9 bases had no gene match.

This chain connects TRBV6-2 or TRBV6-3 to TRBJ2-7; D is unresolved. The CDR3 runs to 13 residues. Trimming removed 8 bases at V and 2 bases at J, with 13 bases between. Germline V lookup: CDR1 MNHEY, CDR2 SVGEGT. The CDR3 spells CASGPPATYEQYF. The CDR3 nucleotides are TGTGCCAGCGGCCCCCCAGCGACCTACGAGCAGTACTTC.

This clonotype was counted a few times. The chain links TRBV5-1 to TRBJ2-5; D is tentatively TRBD1 or TRBD2 (5 bases each). There are 15 residues in the CDR3. The V and J ends lost 1 base and 5 bases respectively, with 15 bases between them. Germline lookup yields CDR1 SGHRS and CDR2 YFSETQ. DNA of the CDR3: TGCGCCAGCAGCTTGTTAGCACCCGAGGGGGAGACCCAGTACTTC. As protein: CASSLLAPEGETQYF.

The chain joins TRBV24-1 to TRBJ1-4; TRBD1 might be the D (6 bases). The CDR3 extends over 18 amino acids. The germline V and J ends were trimmed by 3 bases and 0 bases, with 16 bases remaining between them. CDR1 and CDR2 (germline): KGHDR, SFDVKD. The CDR3 is CATSDVRDNTATNEKLFF. In DNA, the CDR3 is TGTGCCACCAGTGATGTCCGGGACAATACTGCAACTAATGAAAAACTGTTTTTT.

The sample holds a few counts of this clonotype. V and J are TRBV6-2 or TRBV6-3 and TRBJ2-3; no clear D gene. The CDR3 extends over 15 amino acids. Germline V gene data show CDR1 as MNHEY and CDR2 as SVGEGT. Deletions cut 2 bases from V and 4 bases from J, with 13 bases between. CDR3 in DNA: TGTGCCAGCAGTTACCCCGGCCCGAGGTCAGATACGCAGTATTTT. As protein: CASSYPGPRSDTQYF.

This clonotype was seen more than once but under ten times. This rearrangement joins TRBV6-2 or TRBV6-3 to TRBJ1-1, with TRBD1 identical over 8 bases. J gave up 1 base and V 6 bases, and 7 bases lay outside the gene matches. Germline CDR1 MNHEY, CDR2 SVGEGT. This CDR3 region has 15 residues. The CDR3 DNA follows: TGTGCCAGCAGCCACCGGACAGGGCCGAACACTGAAGCTTTCTTT. Amino acids: CASSHRTGPNTEAFF.

The J gene is TRBJ2-2, the V gene TRBV5-1, with D tentatively TRBD2 (5 bases). Trimming took off 0 bases at V and 3 bases at J, with 15 bases between the two ends. CDR3 length: 17 amino acids. CDR1 is SGHRS and CDR2 is YFSETQ in the germline V gene. The CDR3 nucleotides are TGCGCCAGCAGCTTGGCTGGGAGCTTGGATGACACCGGGGAGCTGTTTTTT. It yields the protein CASSLAGSLDDTGELFF. Filled out from reference TRBV5-1 and TRBJ2-2, the complete variable domain reads KAGVTQTPRYLIKTRGQQVTLSCSPISGHRSVSWYQQTPGQGLQFLFEYFSETQRNKGNFPGRFSGRQFSNSRSEMNVSTLELGDSALYLCASSLAGSLDDTGELFFGEGSRLTVL.

A few counts support this clonotype. J is TRBJ1-6 and V is TRBV7-9, with a weak D call TRBD1 (6 bases). The V gene's germline CDR1 is SEHNR and CDR2 FQNEAQ (reference sequence). Trimming stripped 5 bases from V and 5 bases from J, with 13 bases between. The CDR3 extends over 15 amino acids. For the CDR3, the DNA is TGTGCCAGCAGCGACGGGGACATTCATAATTCACCCCTCCACTTT. Protein sequence: CASSDGDIHNSPLHF.

This clonotype was seen only a few times. The rearrangement links TRBV7-9 to TRBJ1-1; D remains ambiguous. V was pared by 5 bases and J by 6 bases, with 10 bases between. The CDR3 has 12 residues. Germline V CDR1 and CDR2: SEHNR, FQNEAQ (reference sequence). In DNA form, the CDR3 reads TGTGCCAGCAGCCAGAGGAAAGCTGAAGCTTTCTTT. Amino acids: CASSQRKAEAFF.

The CDR3 region has the DNA TGTGCCAGCAGCGTGGGACTAGCGGGGGGCACGCCCTACAATGAGCAGTTCTTC. It codes for CASSVGLAGGTPYNEQFF. The chain uses TRBV12-3 or TRBV12-4 and TRBJ2-1; 15 nucleotides match TRBD2. With V trimmed by 6 bases and J by 2 bases, 8 bases remained unmatched. CDR3 size: 18 residues.

This clonotype was detected only a few times. The rearrangement links TRBV20-1 to TRBJ2-2; possible D gene TRBD2, 6 bases. Germline CDR1 reads DFQATT; CDR2 reads SNEGSKA (reference sequence). Trimming pared 3 bases from V and 3 bases from J, leaving 8 bases between. The CDR3 sequence is 13 residues long. The CDR3 DNA follows: TGCAGTGCTAGGGGGGGAGACACCGGGGAGCTGTTTTTT. Translated: CSARGGDTGELFF.

This clonotype occurred many times. The CDR3 sequence: CASSPTSGGPQETQYF. In DNA, the CDR3 is TGCGCCAGCAGCCCGACTAGCGGGGGCCCCCAAGAGACCCAGTACTTC. The rearrangement links TRBV5-1 to TRBJ2-5, with TRBD2 identical over 12 bases. Looked up from germline, CDR1 is SGHRS and CDR2 is YFSETQ. After removal of 4 bases from V and 1 base from J, the junction contained 5 bases not matched to a gene. CDR3 length: 16 amino acids.

This clonotype was counted a few times. This chain joins TRBV7-2 and TRBJ2-2, with TRBD1 matching over 7 bases. With 7 bases clipped from V and 5 bases from J, the junction kept 4 bases outside the gene matches. The CDR3 loop spans 13 amino acids. Germline V gene data show CDR1 as SGHTA and CDR2 as FQGNSA. The CDR3 nucleotides are TGTGCCAGCACTGACAGGGAGACCGGGGAGCTGTTTTTT. This translates into CASTDRETGELFF.

This clonotype was seen more than once but under ten times. The chain uses TRBV7-9 and TRBJ2-1; D call uncertain. The CDR3 runs to 14 residues. Trimming cost V 2 bases and J 1 base, with 6 bases left between them. Germline assignment: CDR1 SEHNR and CDR2 FQNEAQ (reference sequence). CDR3 in amino acids: CASSLTESYNEQFF. Here the CDR3 DNA reads TGTGCCAGCAGCTTAACTGAGTCCTACAATGAGCAGTTCTTC.

This clonotype was found a few times. The chain combines TRBV4-3 with TRBJ2-7; TRBD2 might be the D (5 bases). The CDR3 is 16 residues long. Trimming took off 0 bases at V and 1 base at J, with 13 bases between the two ends. Germline V gives CDR1 LGHNA, CDR2 YSLEER. CDR3 in DNA: TGCGCCAGCAGCCAAGATGTAGGTGAGGGATCCTACGAGCAGTACTTC. This translates into CASSQDVGEGSYEQYF.

The chain recombines TRBV7-9 with TRBJ1-1; unclear D gene. The CDR3 sequence is 15 residues long. Between the trimmed V and J ends, which lost 8 bases and 1 base, there was a span of 17 bases. Per germline, CDR1 SEHNR and CDR2 FQNEAQ (reference sequence). CDR3 protein: CASGLGELGNTEAFF. For the CDR3, the DNA is TGTGCCAGCGGGTTAGGTGAACTAGGGAACACTGAAGCTTTCTTT.

This clonotype occurred many times. In nucleotides, the CDR3 is TGTGCCAGCAGCTTAGCCGGGGGCCCTTACAATGAGCAGTTCTTC. Encoded protein: CASSLAGGPYNEQFF. The V and J genes are TRBV7-2 and TRBJ2-1; D could derive from TRBD1 or TRBD2 (6 bases each). The CDR3 length is 15 residues. Germline V lookup: CDR1 SGHTA, CDR2 FQGNSA. Trimming removed 0 bases from V and 4 bases from J, with 10 bases in between.

The genes are TRBV27 and TRBJ1-6; a weak D match, TRBD1 (6 bases). CDR3 length: 15 residues. V was pared by 5 bases and J by 9 bases, with 17 bases between. Germline CDR1 MNHEY, CDR2 SMNVEV (reference sequence). CDR3 amino acids: CASSGIDHRVSPLHF. CDR3 DNA sequence: TGTGCCAGCAGTGGAATCGACCACAGGGTTTCACCCCTCCACTTT.

This clonotype was picked up a small number of times. The chain combines TRBV4-3 with TRBJ2-6, with 9 bases matching TRBD1. The CDR3 has 18 amino acids. Trimming at V came to 0 bases and at J to 0 bases, leaving 3 bases not matched to a gene. Germline CDR1 LGHNA, CDR2 YSLEER. The CDR3 is CASSQEDRGFSGANVLTF. CDR3 sequence (DNA): TGCGCCAGCAGCCAAGAGGACAGGGGTTTCTCTGGGGCCAACGTCCTGACTTTC.

This clonotype was found a few times. The gene calls are TRBV29-1 and TRBJ2-7; D perhaps matches TRBD2 (6 bases). Germline assignment: CDR1 SQVTM and CDR2 ANQGSEA. This CDR3 is 12 amino acids long. V was pared by 4 bases and J by 4 bases, with 11 bases between. This chain's CDR3 is CSVGDFPYEQYF. The DNA of the CDR3 is TGCAGCGTTGGGGACTTTCCGTACGAGCAGTACTTC.

V usage is TRBV2 and J usage is TRBJ2-3; possibly TRBD1 or TRBD2 for D (6 bases each). The V end was cut by 8 bases, the J end by 0 bases, with 15 bases between. The germline V gene has CDR1 SNHLY and CDR2 FYNNEI. The CDR3 runs 15 residues. For the CDR3, the DNA is TGTGCCAGCGGAATGGGGGGCTGGAGCACAGATACGCAGTATTTT. Its protein product is CASGMGGWSTDTQYF. The entire variable domain, with the rest obtained from reference TRBV2 and TRBJ2-3, is as follows: EPEVTQTPSHQVTQMGQEVILRCVPISNHLYFYWYRQILGQKVEFLVSFYNNEISEKSEIFDDQFSVERPDGSNFTLKIRSTKLEDSAMYFCASGMGGWSTDTQYFGPGTRLTVL.

The chain combines TRBV12-5 with TRBJ2-5; a weak D match, TRBD2 (6 bases). The CDR3 length is 15 residues. Germline-derived CDR1 and CDR2 are LGHNT and FRNRAP. Trimming cost V 4 bases and J 4 bases, with 16 bases left between them. CDR3 residues: CASGSPAVGGETQYF. Here the CDR3 DNA reads TGTGCTAGTGGTTCCCCCGCGGTGGGGGGAGAGACCCAGTACTTC.

Points on this clonotype: This may be a read error: a much more frequent sequence differs by one nucleotide. In DNA, the CDR3 is TGCGCCAGCAGCCAAGAGGGGACAGAGACCCAGTACTTC. It specifies CASSQEGTETQYF. This chain joins TRBV4-1 and TRBJ2-5; D might be TRBD1 or TRBD2, each matching 5 bases. Trimming removed 0 bases at V and 4 bases at J, with 6 bases between. CDR3 length: 13 residues. Germline values: CDR1 MGHRA, CDR2 YSYEKL.

This clonotype appeared a few times. The DNA of the CDR3 is TGCGCCAGCAGCCAAACTCGGGGAGATACGCAGTATTTT. This sequence encodes CASSQTRGDTQYF. This chain joins TRBV4-3 and TRBJ2-3; possible D gene TRBD2, 5 bases. The CDR3 contains 13 residues. Germline CDR1 and CDR2: LGHNA and YSLEER. V was clipped by 2 bases and J by 5 bases, with 8 bases between them.